This T cell receptor beta chain was observed in a study of cytomegalovirus exposure and HLA in healthy donors. Across the study: An earlier analysis found 95 million to 140 million unique TCR beta sequences from about 190 million T cells. General observations from the study: The authors later linked a missense DCLRE1C variant to TCR beta V- and J-gene trimming. A further, later analysis showed that HLA-associated TCR beta chains (compared with equally common others) were more clonally expanded.

Worth noting for this clone: Its antigen is currently unknown.

The J segment lost 4 bases and the V segment lost 8 bases, leaving 8 bases of the junction unmatched. The germline gives CDR1 MGHRA, CDR2 YSYEKL. The CDR3 sequence is 14 residues long. Researchers ran the PCR with 60 Vbeta and 13 Jbeta primers. Per the authors' pipeline: Later analysis identified tens of millions of unique TCR beta chains, approximately 11 million shared. Produced via immunoSEQ multiplex PCR; TCRdb's table is partial and in-frame only. V, J and clone size are taken as reported in that table, and D and trimming were inferred from the DNA itself. This sample carries approximately 110,000 clones, around 74% of them seen once, and the ten largest clones take roughly 4.1%.

This clonotype originated in a woman in her fifties or sixties in good health and CMV-seropositive. V and J are TRBV4-1 and TRBJ2-1; the match to TRBD2 covers 7 bases. The material sequenced was PBMCs. In nucleotides, the CDR3 is TGCGCCAGCCAACGAAGCGGGGAATACAATGAGCAGTTCTTC. Its protein is CASQRSGEYNEQFF.